This T cell receptor beta chain emerged from a study of blood T cells in healthy people across ages. Then a second PCR, running about 6 to 12 cycles, was carried out with a sample-barcoded 5' primer and a J-beta primer mix. TCRdb processed the 5' RACE reads anew with MiXCR; each CDR3 protein has one entry. The sample records 650,000 to 1,000,000 distinct CDR3 sequences, 36% being singletons. This clonotype showed up just a few times. Germline V gene sequence: CDR1 MNHEY, CDR2 SVGEGT. Trimming removed 0 bases from V and 7 bases from J, with 18 bases in between. The CDR3 contains 16 residues. This chain links TRBV6-2 or TRBV6-3 with TRBJ1-2; the D is unclear. The source of this sequence is a man between 18 and 29 years old in good health. Sequencing was performed on blood. CDR3 sequence (DNA): TGTGCCAGCAGTTACTCGTTGACGGCGGCTAATAGTGGCTACACCTTC. It encodes CASSYSLTAANSGYTF.